The table lists the clone carrying this T cell receptor (beta chain) with a count of one. This entry comes from a study of blood T cell repertoires in COVID-19. Across the study: Nucleic acid was either cDNA or gDNA, and it came from T cells, B-cell-depleted T cells, or PBMCs.

V gave up 4 bases and J gave up 2 bases; unmatched junction bases: 17. Per the germline V gene, CDR1 is SGHRS and CDR2 is YFSETQ. The length of the CDR3 is 19 residues. Original analysis: The assay estimated nucleated cells by amplifying reference gene primers. Produced via immunoSEQ multiplex PCR; TCRdb's table is partial and in-frame only. The V and J calls and the clone size are those of that table, but D and trimming were determined from the DNA. The repertoire includes about 210,000 clones, roughly nine tenths of them detected once, and around 23% sits in the top ten. The source material was PBMCs or T cells enriched from blood (not recorded which). This TCR was sampled from a middle-aged woman in a cohort exposed to, infected with or recovered from COVID-19 (not recorded which). V is TRBV5-1 and J is TRBJ2-3; TRBD2 matches at 9 bases. CDR3 coding DNA: TGCGCCAGCAGCCTGGGGGTAGCGGGGGCCCCAACTAACACAGATACGCAGTATTTT. It codes for CASSLGVAGAPTNTDTQYF.